Sequencing of this TCR beta chain was carried out in a study of blood T cell repertoires in COVID-19. Across the whole study: Nucleic acid was either cDNA or gDNA, and it came from T cells, B-cell-depleted T cells, or PBMCs.

As processed by the authors: Reference gene primer amplification gave estimated nucleated cell counts. The protocol was immunoSEQ multiplex PCR, while the TCRdb copy is restricted to in-frame clones and leaves out a portion. The DNA gave D and trimming, while V, J and clone size come from that table. In the table there are tens of thousands of clones, roughly 84% of which are singletons. Trimming cost V 4 bases and J 3 bases, with 15 bases left between them. The CDR3 length is 16 residues. CDR1 and CDR2 from the germline V gene are LGHDT and YNNKEL (reference sequence). The V call is TRBV3-1 (or the pseudogene TRBV3-2), the J call TRBJ1-4, with D perhaps TRBD1 (5 bases). Source material: peripheral blood. The sequence was obtained from a human donor in a cohort sampled during active COVID-19. The CDR3 loop is CASSPRSGGPNEKLFF. As DNA, the CDR3 is TGTGCCAGCAGCCCGCGCAGCGGGGGTCCTAATGAAAAACTGTTTTTT.